This TCR beta chain derives from a study of T cells in Graves' hyperthyroidism and ophthalmopathy (dated by TCRdb to the late 2010s). About the full investigation: Peripheral blood was collected at initial diagnosis, before any treatment. To identify distinguishing TCR V-J signatures, a discovery cohort of roughly 100 patients was used, comprising some 45 with Graves' ophthalmopathy and 57 with stable Graves' hyperthyroidism. Whether ophthalmopathy could be predicted prospectively was tested in an independent validation cohort made up of approximately 19 hyperthyroidism patients plus 17 patients who later progressed to ophthalmopathy. For training and testing, the 100 or so patients in the discovery cohort were randomly divided in a 7:3 ratio. Thyroid tissue and blood T-cell repertoires from over 5 Graves' hyperthyroidism patients were also compared in the study. Following sampling, methimazole starting at 30 mg daily was given to hyperthyroidism patients, and high-dose intravenous methylprednisolone was given to ophthalmopathy patients. The paper describes TCR Vbeta CDR3 sequencing of 135 peripheral blood samples, made up of 43 ophthalmopathy patients, roughly 72 hyperthyroidism patients and some 17 progressor patients.

Taken from the germline V gene, the CDR1 and CDR2 loops are SGHRS and YFSETQ. The V and J ends are trimmed by 0 bases and 5 bases, leaving 8 bases between them. Reading from cysteine to phenylalanine, the CDR3 counts 13 amino acids. Just the 39-base CDR3 DNA is kept, in frame starting at base 1. Stable Graves' hyperthyroidism was defined as no progression to ophthalmopathy during 18 months of follow-up. Hyperthyroidism patients were aged 18 to 65 years and newly diagnosed, with disease duration of less than 2 months. Exclusion was applied to patients with uncontrolled infections, other autoimmune diseases, pregnancy or lactation. Diagnoses were based on clinical symptoms, serum thyroxine and TRAb, thyroid ultrasound and orbital computed tomography. Ficoll-Paque density gradient centrifugation was used to isolate PBMCs from approximately 11 ml of fresh peripheral blood. Trizol reagent was used to extract total RNA, and RNA quality was then checked on an Agilent 2100 Bioanalyzer.

The TCR beta CDR3 regions were amplified from the RNA transcripts. For the first round of RT-PCR on the TCR CDR3, the HTBI primer set was used together with the Qiagen OneStep RT-PCR kit. A second multiplex PCR round built the libraries, followed by size selection and purification. Paired-end sequencing of the libraries was performed with 100 bp reads on an Illumina HiSeq2000. On the authors' methods: SOAPnuke was used to process the raw data, with reads discarded if the reads contained adapters or uncalled bases, had a mean Phred below 15, or lacked an exact constant-primer or identifier match. High-quality paired reads were merged with COPE v1.2.5, and unique nucleotide sequences were defined as clonotypes. MiTCR v1.1 was used to align the clonotypes against IMGT TRBV, TRBD and TRBJ reference segments. Analysis was restricted to V-J combinations with a frequency above 0.0001, which covered roughly 99% of repertoires. A TCS score was defined as the ratio of F50 (clonal expansion) to E x V (chaos), with BLOSUM62-based TCRdist applied between CDR3 peptides within each V-J. Welch's t-statistics and random forest reduced just over 500 V-J features to roughly 13, which were used in a naive Bayes classifier (R e1071). TCRdb ran its own pipeline on the public reads, namely fastp trimming at Q25 and MiXCR clone calling, and kept in-frame beta chains. Duplicate CDR3 protein sequences are folded into a single record with the most common DNA and genes. None of the V and J calls come from the authors' own analysis; TCRdb made them. Across this sample there are over 200,000 distinct CDR3 sequences, with roughly 18% seen only once. The ten largest clonotypes hold approximately 50% of the sample.

General conclusions and limits of the study: No statistical method was used to fix the sample size in advance, and group allocation was not hidden from the investigators. Ophthalmopathy was separated from stable hyperthyroidism by a 13 V-J signature model, with 85% to 90% sensitivity and roughly 81% specificity obtained in cross-validation and 80%/75% obtained in testing. In validation, the model predicted progression to ophthalmopathy with 65% to 71% sensitivity and around 72% specificity, a median of about six months before onset. Most expanded thyroid clonotypes (frequency above 0.001) were also found in blood, which suggests that blood repertoires may mirror thyroid immune responses.

This clonotype came up many times. Its antigen remains undetermined. Nothing much larger sits one base from this clone, and base qualities are not available. The chain links TRBV5-1 with TRBJ1-1, with the D gene not confidently named. What was sequenced was blood. This sequence was found in a man between 45 and 60 years old with Graves' hyperthyroidism. The sequenced DNA is TGCGCCAGCAGCTTGGATGGTTTTACTGAAGCTTTCTTT. This gives the protein CASSLDGFTEAFF.